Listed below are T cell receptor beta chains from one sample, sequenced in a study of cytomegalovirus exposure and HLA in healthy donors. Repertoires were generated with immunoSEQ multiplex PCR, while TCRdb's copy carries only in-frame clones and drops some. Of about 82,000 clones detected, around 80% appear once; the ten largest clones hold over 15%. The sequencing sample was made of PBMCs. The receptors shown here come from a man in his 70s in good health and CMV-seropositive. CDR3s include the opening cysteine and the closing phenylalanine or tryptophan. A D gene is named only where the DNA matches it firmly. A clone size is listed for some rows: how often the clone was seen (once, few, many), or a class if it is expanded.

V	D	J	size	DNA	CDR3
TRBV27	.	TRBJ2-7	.	TGTGCCAGCAGGGGGGCAGTCACCTCCTACGAGCAGTACTTC	CASRGAVTSYEQYF
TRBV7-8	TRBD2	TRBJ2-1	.	TGTGCCAGCAGCTTTAAGACTAGCGGGAGTTTCGGTGAGCAGTTCTTC	CASSFKTSGSFGEQFF
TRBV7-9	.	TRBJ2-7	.	TGTGCCAGCAGCCCCCCAGGGGAGATCGAGCAGTACTTC	CASSPPGEIEQYF
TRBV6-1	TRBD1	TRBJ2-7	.	TGTGCCAGCACCCTGACAGGGTCCCTCTCCTACGAGCAGTACTTC	CASTLTGSLSYEQYF
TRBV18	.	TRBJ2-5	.	TGTGCCAGCTCACCTACAGGGAGACAAGAGACCCAGTACTTC	CASSPTGRQETQYF
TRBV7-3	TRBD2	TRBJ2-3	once	TGTGCCAGCAGCCCCGGGAGGGAGAAAGATACGCAGTATTTT	CASSPGREKDTQYF
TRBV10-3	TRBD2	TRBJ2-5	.	TGTGCCATCAGTGAGGGAATAGCGGGAGTCTCCCAAGAGACCCAGTACTTC	CAISEGIAGVSQETQYF
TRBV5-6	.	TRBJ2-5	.	TGTGCCAGCAGCTTTTGGTCGGGGGAGACCCAGTACTTC	CASSFWSGETQYF
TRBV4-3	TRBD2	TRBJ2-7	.	TGCGCCAGCAGCCAATTACTAGCGGGGGCTTACGAGCAGTACTTC	CASSQLLAGAYEQYF
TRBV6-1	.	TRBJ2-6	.	TGTGCCAGCAGTGAAGCGTTAACCGGGACAGGGGCCAACGTCCTGACTTTC	CASSEALTGTGANVLTF
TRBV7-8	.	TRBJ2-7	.	TGTGCCAGCAGCTTAATTGGAGGTTCCTACGAGCAGTACTTC	CASSLIGGSYEQYF
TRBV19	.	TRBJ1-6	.	TGTGCCAGTAGTATCAGGGTGGGGGCAGCAGGCTCCTATAATTCACCCCTCCACTTT	CASSIRVGAAGSYNSPLHF
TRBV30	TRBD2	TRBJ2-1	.	TGTGCCTGGAGTGGGACTAGCGGGCCAGGGAACGAGCAGTTCTTC	CAWSGTSGPGNEQFF
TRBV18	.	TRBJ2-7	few	TGTGCCAGCTCACCGGCGGCCTACGAGCAGTACTTC	CASSPAAYEQYF
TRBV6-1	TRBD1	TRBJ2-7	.	TGTGCCACCAAGCCGGGACAGTCCTACGAGCAGTACTTC	CATKPGQSYEQYF
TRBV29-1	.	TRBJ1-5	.	TGCAGCGTCCAACAGGGAAATGATCAGCCCCAGCATTTT	CSVQQGNDQPQHF
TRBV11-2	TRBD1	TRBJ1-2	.	TGTGCCAGCAGCTCGGGACAGGGAGGCTATGGCTACACCTTC	CASSSGQGGYGYTF
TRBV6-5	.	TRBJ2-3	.	TGTGCCAGCAGTTGCGGTCAGGGCTCGGATACGCAGTATTTT	CASSCGQGSDTQYF
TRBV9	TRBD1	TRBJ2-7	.	TGTGCCAGCAGCGCCCGGGACAGGGACTTTCGGCAGTACTTC	CASSARDRDFRQYF
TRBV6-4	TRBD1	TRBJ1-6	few	TGTGCCAGCAGTGACGGTAACAGGGGGTCACCCCTCCACTTT	CASSDGNRGSPLHF
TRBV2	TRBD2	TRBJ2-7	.	TGTGCCAGCAGTGAATCAGGTCGACTAGCTACCTACGAGCAGTACTTC	CASSESGRLATYEQYF
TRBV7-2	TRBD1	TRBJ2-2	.	TGTGCCAGCAGCCTCGGACAGGGGGCCGCCGGGGAGCTGTTTTTT	CASSLGQGAAGELFF
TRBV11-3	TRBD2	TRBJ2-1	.	TGTGCCAGCAGCTCACTAGCGGGGGGGCTGAATGAGCAGTTCTTC	CASSSLAGGLNEQFF
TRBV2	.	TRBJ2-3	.	TGTGCCAGCCTAGCGACAGGGAGGACAGATACGCAGTATTTT	CASLATGRTDTQYF
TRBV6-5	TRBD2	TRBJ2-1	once	TGTGCCAGCAGTAGATATAGCGGGGAGGGCCGAGAGCAGTTCTTC	CASSRYSGEGREQFF
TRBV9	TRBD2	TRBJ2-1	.	TGTGCCAGCAGCGCGGGGGGGCCCTCCTACAATGAGCAGTTCTTC	CASSAGGPSYNEQFF
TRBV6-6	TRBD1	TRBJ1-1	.	TGTGCCAGCAGTCTAGGACAGGGCGGAGCTTTCTTT	CASSLGQGGAFF
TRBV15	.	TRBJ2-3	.	TGTGCCACCAGCTTACGCAGGGCGCGAGTCACAGATACGCAGTATTTT	CATSLRRARVTDTQYF
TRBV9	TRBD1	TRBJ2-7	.	TGTGCCAGCAGCGGGGGGACAGGGTTGGCCTACGAGCAGTACTTC	CASSGGTGLAYEQYF
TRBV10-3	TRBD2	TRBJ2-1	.	TGTGCCATCAGTGAAGTACGTCTAGCGGTTAACAATGAGCAGTTCTTC	CAISEVRLAVNNEQFF
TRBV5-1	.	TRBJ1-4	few	TGCGCCAGCAGCTTGTCAGCAACTAATGAAAAACTGTTTTTT	CASSLSATNEKLFF
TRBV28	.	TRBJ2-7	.	TGTGCCAGCAGTAACGGAGCGCTAAGGAGCTCCTACGAGCAGTACTTC	CASSNGALRSSYEQYF
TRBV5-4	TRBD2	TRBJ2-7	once	TGTGCCAGCAGCTTGACACTAGCGGGTCTCGACGAGCAGTACTTC	CASSLTLAGLDEQYF
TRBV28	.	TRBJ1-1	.	TGTGCCAGCAGTACCTGGACAGAGAACACTGAAGCTTTCTTT	CASSTWTENTEAFF
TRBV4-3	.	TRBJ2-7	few	TGCGCCAGCAGCCAAGGCTCGGATGGAGCCTTTTACGAGCAGTACTTC	CASSQGSDGAFYEQYF
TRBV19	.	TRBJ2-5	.	TGTGCCAGTAGTATTTCCGACGGGCAGGGCCAAGAGACCCAGTACTTC	CASSISDGQGQETQYF
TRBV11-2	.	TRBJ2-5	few	TGTGCCAGCAGCTTACAGACTAGGCGAGAGACCCAGTACTTC	CASSLQTRRETQYF
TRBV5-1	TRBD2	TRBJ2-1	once	TGCGCCAGCAGCTTGGCCCCCGGGGGGAGTGCGAATGAGCAGTTCTTC	CASSLAPGGSANEQFF
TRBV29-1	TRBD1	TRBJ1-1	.	TGCAGCGTACAACAGGGGAAGACTGAAGCTTTCTTT	CSVQQGKTEAFF
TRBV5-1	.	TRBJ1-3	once	TGCGCCAGCAGCTTTCAGGGCCTCTCTGGAAACACCATATATTTT	CASSFQGLSGNTIYF
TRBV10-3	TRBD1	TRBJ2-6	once	TGTGCCATCAGTGGGGGGACAGGGCCTGGGAGCTCTGGGGCCAACGTCCTGACTTTC	CAISGGTGPGSSGANVLTF
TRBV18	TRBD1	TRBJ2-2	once	TGTGCCAGCTCACTCGGACAGGTCGGGACCGGGGAGCTGTTTTTT	CASSLGQVGTGELFF
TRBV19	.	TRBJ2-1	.	TGTGCCAGTAGTATGGGCAGGGGTACCTACAATGAGCAGTTCTTC	CASSMGRGTYNEQFF
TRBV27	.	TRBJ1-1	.	TGTGCCAGCAGTTTAGGCGTCAAGAGGGCTGAAGCTTTCTTT	CASSLGVKRAEAFF
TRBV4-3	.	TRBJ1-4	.	TGCGCCAGCAGCCAAGATCTGGGGGGGGGTGAAAAACTGTTTTTT	CASSQDLGGGEKLFF
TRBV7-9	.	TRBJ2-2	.	TGTGCCAGCAGTTCCTCGGGAAGGACCTTTCCTGGGGAGCTGTTTTTT	CASSSSGRTFPGELFF
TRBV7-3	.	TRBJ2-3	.	TGTGCCAGCAGCTCACTGGCGGGAAGGCAGTATTTT	CASSSLAGRQYF
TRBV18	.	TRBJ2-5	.	TGTGCCAGCGCAAGACAGGACCTTCAAGAGACCCAGTACTTC	CASARQDLQETQYF
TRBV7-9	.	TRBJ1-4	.	TGTGCCAGCAGCCCCCAGGGAACTAATGAAAAACTGTTTTTT	CASSPQGTNEKLFF
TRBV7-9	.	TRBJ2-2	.	TGTGCCAGCAGCTTAGAGGAGACAGGAGCCACCGGGGAGCTGTTTTTT	CASSLEETGATGELFF
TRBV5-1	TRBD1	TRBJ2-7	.	TGCGCCAGCTCTCCGTACAGGGGGCAATCCTACGAGCAGTACTTC	CASSPYRGQSYEQYF
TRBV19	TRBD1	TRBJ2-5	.	TGTGCCAGTAGTATAGGCCAGGGGGCTCAAGAGACCCAGTACTTC	CASSIGQGAQETQYF
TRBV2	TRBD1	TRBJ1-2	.	TGTGCCAGCAATCCCCGACAGGGGGTTGGCTACACCTTC	CASNPRQGVGYTF
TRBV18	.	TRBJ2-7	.	TGTGCCAGCTCACCACCGGGCCAGTCCTACGAGCAGTACTTC	CASSPPGQSYEQYF